This T cell receptor (beta chain) was profiled in a study of post-analysis software for immune sequencing data. Background on the study: Both relapsing-remitting and secondary progressive multiple sclerosis featured among the disease courses, as did progressive-relapsing multiple sclerosis. Study-wide results and caveats: There was significantly lower normalized Chao1 diversity in multiple sclerosis patients than in controls. Compared with controls, patients had more of 4 to 6 TRBV segments, including TRBV5-6, TRBV5-1 and TRBV20-1. Batch-mates among the samples co-clustered strongly by F measure.

This clonotype came up once. Its specificity is not known. Mismatch with germline at one junction end may stem from a read error. The CDR3 sequence is 15 residues long. CDR1 and CDR2 from the germline V gene are SGHTS and YDEGEE. Unique molecular identifiers were built into the TCR beta cDNA libraries. With about 0.85 to 10 million T cells as the source, 450,000 to 600,000 cDNA molecules resulted. Each CDR3 protein gets one entry after TCRdb re-called the PCR reads with MiXCR. The sample consists of 740,000 or so distinct CDR3 sequences, approximately 53% of them appearing once. The genes are TRBV5-8 and TRBJ2-1; D call uncertain. The sequenced material came from blood. This receptor was identified in a girl between 10 and 17 years old with multiple sclerosis. This CDR3 reads CASSLGPQSYNEQIF. The CDR3 DNA follows: TGTGCCAGCAGCTTGGGACCTCAATCCTACAATGAGCAGATCTTC.